Below are 31 T cell receptor beta chains sequenced from a single sample in a study of Tregs in tolerant kidney transplant recipients. Produced via immunoSEQ multiplex PCR; TCRdb's table is partial and in-frame only. This listing includes about 48,000 clones. The sample in question was CD4+ T cells from blood, obtained before the transplant. Every receptor here comes from a human donor who received a combined kidney and bone marrow transplant.

The CDR3 reads CASSQVAKNIQYF. The sequenced part of the CDR3 DNA is TGTGCCAGCAGCCAGGTGGCCAAAAACATT. The chain carries TRBV11-2 and TRBJ2-4; D is unresolved. The read comes to an end 3 residues before the CDR3 does, leaving the germline J gene to fill in the end. The germline CDR1 and CDR2 sequences are SGHAT and FQNNGV. V was clipped by 5 bases and J by 1 base, with 6 bases between them. CDR3 length equals 13 residues.

About this clone itself: Read sequence stops 3 residues before the CDR3 end, and the germline J gene provides the missing end. V gene TRBV4-1 combines with J gene TRBJ2-3; TRBD1 might be the D (6 bases). V was pared by 1 base and J by 1 base, with 9 bases between. Germline CDR1 is MGHRA and CDR2 is YSYEKL. This CDR3 has 15 amino acids. The sequenced part of the CDR3 DNA is TGCGCCAGCAGCCAAGTGGGGACACGCACAGATACG. Amino acid sequence: CASSQVGTRTDT. The full CDR3 protein reads CASSQVGTRTDTQYF.

Here the CDR3 reads CASTGGVISPYGYTF. CDR3 DNA (partial): TGTGCCAGCACCGGGGGGGTGATCTCACCCTATGGC. The V call is TRBV7-2, the J call TRBJ1-2; maybe TRBD1 (5 bases). With the read ending 3 residues before the CDR3 end, the germline J gene is used to fill in that end. Trimming took 7 bases from V and 4 from J, leaving 19 bases between them. Germline loops: CDR1 SGHTA, CDR2 FQGNSA. The CDR3 sequence is 15 residues long.

As concerns this clone: The observed sequence ends 3 residues before the CDR3 terminus, with the missing tail filled in from the germline J gene. The chain joins TRBV7-2 to TRBJ2-7; weak D call: TRBD2 (6 bases). V gave up 5 bases and J gave up 1 base, with 12 bases separating them. Germline V gene lookup returns CDR1 SGHTA and CDR2 FQGNSA. This CDR3 comprises 14 residues. CDR3 loop: CASSLFGLSYEQYF. The covered CDR3 bases are TGTGCCAGCAGCCTTTTTGGACTATCCTACGAG.

Comments on this clone: Read sequence stops 3 residues before the CDR3 end, and the germline J gene provides the missing end. The V and J genes are TRBV2 and TRBJ2-2; TRBD2 matches 7 bases. Looked up from germline, CDR1 is SNHLY and CDR2 is FYNNEI. The CDR3 extends over 14 amino acids. The J segment lost 1 base and the V segment lost 7 bases, leaving 3 bases of the junction unmatched. The CDR3 spells CASTGGRNTGELFF. CDR3 DNA, as far as it was read: TGTGCCAGCACCGGGGGGAGGAACACCGGGGAG.

With regard to this clone: Coverage ceases 3 residues before the CDR3 finishes, and the germline J gene fills in the end. The chain joins TRBV19 to TRBJ1-1; D might be TRBD1 (6 bases). Trimming removed 7 bases from V and 1 base from J, with 19 bases in between. The germline V gene encodes CDR1 LNHDA and CDR2 SQIVND (reference sequence). The length of the CDR3 is 16 residues. The chain's CDR3 is CASNYIQRGANTEAFF. The part of the CDR3 DNA that was read is TGTGCCAGTAATTATATACAGCGGGGGGCGAACACTGAA.

On this clone itself: The read gets to within 3 residues of the CDR3 end, and the germline J gene fills in the rest. The chain recombines TRBV7-6 with TRBJ2-2; 9 nucleotides agree with TRBD1. V lost 5 bases to trimming and J lost 1 base; unmatched junction nucleotides: 8. Germline V gene lookup returns CDR1 SGHVS and CDR2 FNYEAQ. This CDR3 region has 17 residues. The sequenced CDR3 bases are TGTGCCAGCAGCCCCCGGACAGGGGACAGGAACACCGGGGAG. Translation: CASSPRTGDRNTGE. The full CDR3 protein reads CASSPRTGDRNTGELFF. Full variable domain (remainder filled in from reference TRBV7-6 and TRBJ2-2): GAGVSQSPRYKVTKRGQDVALRCDPISGHVSLYWYRQALGQGPEFLTYFNYEAQQDKSGLPNDRFSAERPEGSISTLTIQRTEQRDSAMYRCASSPRTGDRNTGELFFGEGSRLTVL.

About this clone itself: The observed sequence ends 3 residues before the CDR3 terminus, with the missing tail filled in from the germline J gene. The chain carries TRBV30 and TRBJ1-2; D remains ambiguous. CDR3 size: 12 residues. Germline CDR1 GTSNPN, CDR2 SVGIG (reference sequence). CDR3 DNA, as far as it was read: TGTGCCTGGAGTGACTTAGTGCGCGGC. Translation: CAWSDLVRG. In full, the CDR3 is CAWSDLVRGYTF.

Incomplete CDR3 DNA: TGTGCCAGCAGCCTAGTGAGTGAGGCTTATGGC. Its translation: CASSLVSEAYG. The full CDR3 is CASSLVSEAYGYTF. The V gene is TRBV7-2, the J gene TRBJ1-2; D gene uncertain. The sequenced fragment ends 3 residues before the CDR3 boundary, so the rest is inferred from the germline J gene. The V gene's germline CDR1 is SGHTA and CDR2 FQGNSA. This CDR3 comprises 14 residues. Trimming left V 5 bases short and J 5 bases short, with 15 bases between.

In regard to this clone: The CDR3 end is not reached by the read, which stops 3 residues before it; the germline J gene fills it in. This chain links TRBV18 with TRBJ2-1; 11 bases fit TRBD2. CDR3 length: 16 amino acids. Germline V gene data show CDR1 as KGHSH and CDR2 as LQKENI. Unmatched junction bases numbered 2, after V lost 4 bases and J lost 0 bases. The CDR3 sequence: CASSHGTSGSYNEQFF. Partial CDR3 DNA: TGTGCCAGCTCACATGGGACTAGCGGCTCCTACAATGAG.

For this clone: The read ends 3 residues shy of where the CDR3 ends; the end is completed using the germline J gene. The rearrangement uses TRBV7-6 and TRBJ1-2; 7 bases match TRBD1. J lost 3 bases, V lost 5 bases, and 3 bases had no gene match. This CDR3 is built from 13 residues. Germline values: CDR1 SGHVS, CDR2 FNYEAQ. CDR3 amino acids: CASSPGTDYGYTF. The sequenced part of the CDR3 DNA is TGTGCCAGCAGCCCCGGGACAGACTATGGC.

Regarding this clone: The read halts 3 residues ahead of the CDR3 end, with the missing end drawn from the germline J gene. The rearrangement links TRBV19 to TRBJ2-1; TRBD2 matches 7 bases. CDR1 LNHDA and CDR2 SQIVND come from the germline V gene (reference sequence). This CDR3 spans 16 amino acids. V gave up 3 bases and J gave up 6 bases; unmatched junction bases: 11. CDR3 region: CASSMEISGFSNEQFF. Incomplete CDR3 DNA: TGTGCCAGTAGTATGGAGATTAGCGGGTTTTCCAATGAG.

Regarding this clone: Read coverage stops 3 residues before the CDR3 terminus; the germline J gene supplies the remainder. The chain recombines TRBV30 with TRBJ2-3; 9 bases line up with TRBD2. Looked up from germline, CDR1 is GTSNPN and CDR2 is SVGIG (reference sequence). J lost 3 bases, V lost 5 bases, and 9 bases had no gene match. The CDR3 covers 15 residues. The CDR3 loop reads CAWGETSGSTDTQYF. Incomplete CDR3 DNA: TGTGCCTGGGGGGAAACTAGCGGGTCAACAGATACG.

To note about this clone: The missing CDR3 end, 3 residues past where the read stops, is filled in from the germline J gene. The chain joins TRBV6-2 or TRBV6-3 to TRBJ2-7, with 8 bases that match TRBD2. V was clipped by 7 bases and J by 6 bases; unmatched bases: 14. Germline CDR1 and CDR2: MNHEY and SVGEGT. This CDR3 comprises 15 residues. The part of the CDR3 DNA that was read is TGTGCCAGCACCAGACCGGGACTAGGGTGGGGCGAG. This gives the protein CASTRPGLGWGE. The entire CDR3 reads CASTRPGLGWGEQYF.

As regards this clone: The CDR3 is cut off 3 residues early in the read; its end comes from the germline J gene. V is TRBV7-9 and J is TRBJ1-1; 8 bases line up with TRBD1. The trim removed 5 bases at V and 6 bases at J, leaving 11 bases unmatched. The CDR3 contains 15 residues. The germline gives CDR1 SEHNR, CDR2 FQNEAQ (reference sequence). CDR3 DNA (partial): TGTGCCAGCAGCCCCAGGGGGCGAAAGGAATCTGAA. Translating gives CASSPRGRKESE. The full CDR3 reads CASSPRGRKESEAFF.

Turning to this clone: The read terminates 3 residues before the CDR3 end, so the remaining end is supplied by the germline J gene. The chain employs TRBV19 and TRBJ1-2, with 11 bases matching TRBD1. V was clipped by 0 bases and J by 6 bases; unmatched bases: 6. This CDR3 is 16 amino acids long. Germline CDR1 is LNHDA and CDR2 is SQIVND (reference sequence). The CDR3 loop reads CASSIERTGGYDGYTF. The DNA read from the CDR3 is TGTGCCAGTAGTATAGAACGGACAGGGGGCTATGATGGC.

Points on this clone: The read halts 3 residues ahead of the CDR3 end, with the missing end drawn from the germline J gene. This chain joins TRBV19 and TRBJ1-5, with 7 bases matching TRBD1. The V gene's germline CDR1 is LNHDA and CDR2 SQIVND (reference sequence). The J segment lost 0 bases and the V segment lost 1 base, leaving 12 bases of the junction unmatched. The CDR3 covers 19 residues. Here the CDR3 reads CASSIGAPGQTFSNQPQHF. The sequenced CDR3 bases are TGTGCCAGTAGTATAGGGGCCCCGGGACAGACTTTTAGCAATCAGCCC. The full variable domain, rest sourced from reference TRBV19 and TRBJ1-5, is DGGITQSPKYLFRKEGQNVTLSCEQNLNHDAMYWYRQDPGQGLRLIYYSQIVNDFQKGDIAEGYSVSREKKESFPLTVTSAQKNPTAFYLCASSIGAPGQTFSNQPQHFGDGTRLSIL.

Details on this clone: The read ends 3 residues early relative to the CDR3; the germline J gene fills the gap. The chain joins TRBV12-3 or TRBV12-4 to TRBJ2-7; TRBD1 aligns across 8 bases. This CDR3 contains 13 residues. V trimming: 5 bases; J trimming: 0 bases; junction bases outside the gene matches: 0. CDR3 region: CASSDRGSYEQYF. The sequenced part of the CDR3 DNA is TGTGCCAGCAGTGACAGGGGCTCCTACGAG.

Turning to this clone: The missing CDR3 end, 3 residues past where the read stops, is filled in from the germline J gene. The chain joins TRBV7-9 to TRBJ2-1, with TRBD2 as a possible D gene (5 bases). V lost 5 bases and J 6 bases, leaving 14 bases between the germline ends. This CDR3 region has 14 residues. Germline V gene lookup returns CDR1 SEHNR and CDR2 FQNEAQ (reference sequence). CDR3 sequence: CASSPHGESNEQFF. The DNA read from the CDR3 is TGTGCCAGCAGCCCCCACGGGGAATCCAATGAG.

Of note for this clone: Read sequence stops 3 residues before the CDR3 end, and the germline J gene provides the missing end. The genes are TRBV20-1 and TRBJ2-5; D call uncertain. The ends were cut back, 0 bases at V and 2 bases at J, with 7 bases in the middle. Germline V gives CDR1 DFQATT, CDR2 SNEGSKA (reference sequence). The CDR3 contains 13 residues. The CDR3 region is CSARDLPQETQYF. Partial CDR3 DNA: TGCAGTGCTAGAGATCTTCCTCAAGAGACC.

As for this clone: Coverage ceases 3 residues before the CDR3 finishes, and the germline J gene fills in the end. V usage is TRBV2 and J usage is TRBJ1-6; no firm D call. This CDR3 spans 13 amino acids. The ends were cut back, 2 bases at V and 9 bases at J, with 8 bases in the middle. Germline values: CDR1 SNHLY, CDR2 FYNNEI. The chain's CDR3 is CASSENGVSPLHF. The DNA read from the CDR3 is TGTGCCAGCAGTGAAAACGGTGTTTCACCC.

To note about this clone: Read coverage stops 3 residues before the CDR3 terminus; the germline J gene supplies the remainder. This rearrangement joins TRBV18 to TRBJ1-4, with D possibly matching TRBD1 (5 bases). The CDR3 length is 15 residues. Germline V CDR1 and CDR2: KGHSH, LQKENI. Trimming pared 1 base from V and 6 bases from J, leaving 12 bases between. The covered CDR3 bases are TGTGCCAGCTCACCACGAGGGGATGGGTATGAAAAA. The encoded protein is CASSPRGDGYEK. The whole CDR3 sequence is CASSPRGDGYEKLFF.

Comment on this clone: The DNA ends 3 residues before the CDR3 does, and the rest of the CDR3 is filled in from the germline J gene. The chain recombines TRBV18 with TRBJ2-7; TRBD1 matches at 10 bases. Germline loops: CDR1 KGHSH, CDR2 LQKENI. The J segment lost 2 bases and the V segment lost 0 bases, leaving 4 bases of the junction unmatched. The CDR3 length is 16 residues. The DNA read from the CDR3 is TGTGCCAGCTCACCACCGGGAGGGACAGGGGCCTACGAG. Translating gives CASSPPGGTGAYE. The entire CDR3 sequence reads CASSPPGGTGAYEQYF.

CDR3 loop: CASSFGTGNYNEQFF. CDR3 DNA (partial): TGTGCCAGCAGCTTCGGGACAGGGAACTACAATGAG. The chain uses TRBV7-7 and TRBJ2-1; 9 nucleotides agree with TRBD1. Coverage ceases 3 residues before the CDR3 finishes, and the germline J gene fills in the end. CDR1 is SSHAT and CDR2 is FNYEAQ in the germline V gene (reference sequence). This CDR3 region has 15 residues. The junction had 3 bases not matched to a gene; V was cut back by 3 bases and J by 3 bases.

Regarding this clone: The read falls 3 residues short of the CDR3 end, and the missing part is taken from the germline J gene. The rearrangement links TRBV7-6 to TRBJ2-7, with D possibly being TRBD2 (5 bases). Germline V lookup: CDR1 SGHVS, CDR2 FNYEAQ. The V gene lost 5 bases and the J gene lost 3 bases, with 14 bases spanning the gap. The CDR3 consists of 14 residues. The CDR3 sequence is CASSIRDGLYEQYF. CDR3 bases read: TGTGCCAGCAGCATACGTGACGGACTCTACGAG.

On this clone: Read coverage stops 3 residues before the CDR3 terminus; the germline J gene supplies the remainder. The V and J genes are TRBV30 and TRBJ2-7; 14 bases line up with TRBD2. The CDR3 consists of 17 residues. J gave up 3 bases and V 3 bases, and 10 bases lay outside the gene matches. The V gene's germline CDR1 is GTSNPN and CDR2 SVGIG (reference sequence). The CDR3 sequence: CAWSPASGLAGDYEQYF. The DNA read from the CDR3 is TGTGCCTGGAGCCCCGCTTCGGGACTAGCGGGAGACTACGAG.

As regards this clone: The read ends 3 residues shy of where the CDR3 ends; the end is completed using the germline J gene. The V and J genes are TRBV11-2 and TRBJ2-5; D gene uncertain. Germline loops: CDR1 SGHAT, CDR2 FQNNGV. Between the trimmed V and J ends, which lost 5 bases and 4 bases, there was a span of 8 bases. The CDR3 covers 12 residues. The CDR3 bases that were read are TGTGCCAGCAGCCAGTTTGGAGAGACC. Protein sequence: CASSQFGET. The whole CDR3 sequence is CASSQFGETQYF.

As concerns this clone: The read gets to within 3 residues of the CDR3 end, and the germline J gene fills in the rest. This chain links TRBV18 with TRBJ2-7, with 9 bases identical to TRBD2. Trimming removed 6 bases from V and 3 bases from J; junction bases left unmatched: 6. The CDR3 has 14 residues. Germline V gene lookup returns CDR1 KGHSH and CDR2 LQKENI. The CDR3 DNA, read in part, is TGTGCCAGCTCCCCTAGCGGGGCCGACTACGAG. Translated: CASSPSGADYE. The full CDR3 protein reads CASSPSGADYEQYF.

Partial CDR3 DNA: TGTGCCAGCAGCTTGAGGGGATATCGCGAAAAA. Amino acids: CASSLRGYREK. The whole CDR3 protein reads CASSLRGYREKLFF. This sequence joins TRBV11-2 and TRBJ1-4, with a possible D match to TRBD1 (5 bases). The observed sequence ends 3 residues before the CDR3 terminus, with the missing tail filled in from the germline J gene. This CDR3 spans 14 amino acids. Deletions cut 3 bases from V and 8 bases from J, with 13 bases between. CDR1 and CDR2 (germline): SGHAT, FQNNGV.

Regarding this clone: The CDR3 end falls 3 residues outside the read, so it is completed with the germline J gene. The V and J genes are TRBV10-3 and TRBJ1-4, with D unresolved. Germline-derived CDR1 and CDR2 are ENHRY and SYGVKD. Deletions cut 4 bases from V and 3 bases from J, with 9 bases between. The CDR3 loop spans 14 amino acids. The CDR3 is CAISVGLSNEKLFF. Incomplete CDR3 DNA: TGTGCCATCAGTGTGGGCCTGTCTAATGAAAAA.

With regard to this clone: The read terminates 3 residues before the CDR3 end, so the remaining end is supplied by the germline J gene. V and J are TRBV18 and TRBJ1-1; 10 nucleotides line up with TRBD1. From germline, CDR1 is KGHSH and CDR2 LQKENI. This CDR3 has 17 amino acids. V lost 3 bases, J lost 0 bases, and 7 bases stayed unmatched. CDR3 bases read: TGTGCCAGCTCACCTGCCGGGACAGGGGTCATGAACACTGAA. Residues: CASSPAGTGVMNTE. The entire CDR3 protein is CASSPAGTGVMNTEAFF.